Below are 26 T cell receptor beta chains sequenced from a single sample in a study of neoadjuvant anti-PD-1 for oral cavity cancer. Assay used: immunoSEQ multiplex PCR; TCRdb lists only in-frame clones, some missing. The table has approximately 7,600 clones, 53% seen once. Sample: tumor tissue, taken before nivolumab (anti-PD-1) treatment. These receptors all stem from a person between 40 and 80 years old with oral cavity squamous cell carcinoma.

The chain employs TRBV18 and TRBJ2-3; possibly TRBD2 for D (5 bases). This CDR3 has 13 amino acids. Germline V gene data show CDR1 as KGHSH and CDR2 as LQKENI. Deletions cut 3 bases from V and 7 bases from J, with 11 bases between. The CDR3 bases are TGTGCCAGCTCACCCGGGATCACCAATACGCAGTATTTT. Protein product: CASSPGITNTQYF.

The chain has TRBV6-5 and TRBJ1-4; D not resolved. V was shortened by 3 bases and J by 8 bases, with 13 bases between the two germline ends. Per germline, CDR1 MNHEY and CDR2 SVGAGI. This CDR3 has 14 amino acids. The CDR3 here is CASSYFPGSEKLFF. CDR3 coding DNA: TGTGCCAGCAGTTATTTCCCAGGATCCGAAAAACTGTTTTTT.

The chain joins TRBV6-1 to TRBJ1-5; D is unresolved. The CDR3 totals 14 residues. V gave up 3 bases and J gave up 3 bases, with 9 bases separating them. Germline-derived CDR1 and CDR2 are MNHNS and SASEGT. CDR3 nucleotide sequence: TGTGCCAGCAGTGAGTCGGGTTTCAATCAGCCCCAGCATTTT. It translates to CASSESGFNQPQHF.

This rearrangement joins TRBV6-1 to TRBJ1-2; D is unresolved. From germline, CDR1 is MNHNS and CDR2 SASEGT. V dropped 8 bases and J dropped 7 bases, with 11 bases sitting between them. CDR3 length: 11 amino acids. CDR3 residues: CASVESTGYTF. As DNA, the CDR3 is TGTGCCAGCGTCGAGTCCACTGGCTACACCTTC.

The count of this clone is one. J is TRBJ2-6 and V is TRBV6-5; possibly TRBD2 for D (5 bases). This CDR3 region has 15 residues. V lost 3 bases, J lost 2 bases, and 8 bases lay in between. Per germline, CDR1 MNHEY and CDR2 SVGAGI. Here the CDR3 DNA reads TGTGCCAGCAGTTATTTTAGCGCTGGGGCCAACGTCCTGACTTTC. It is translated as CASSYFSAGANVLTF.

CDR3 sequence (DNA): TGTGCCAGCAGTCCCCCGCCGTCGGGTACGCAGTTCTTC. Translation: CASSPPPSGTQFF. This chain uses TRBV6-5 with TRBJ2-1; D remains ambiguous. Trimming pared 5 bases from V and 12 bases from J, leaving 17 bases between. CDR1 is MNHEY, CDR2 SVGAGI, per germline. The CDR3 runs to 13 residues.

This chain links TRBV2 with TRBJ2-6; D may be TRBD1 (6 bases). Germline-derived CDR1 and CDR2 are SNHLY and FYNNEI. Trimming removed 4 bases from V and 9 bases from J, with 16 bases in between. This CDR3 has 15 amino acids. CDR3 sequence: CASSADRSSINVLTF. CDR3 bases: TGTGCCAGCAGTGCCGACAGGTCGAGCATCAACGTCCTGACTTTC.

This clone has only a few counts. V usage is TRBV10-3 and J usage is TRBJ2-4; no clear D gene. The V gene lost 0 bases and the J gene lost 7 bases, with 4 bases spanning the gap. Looked up from germline, CDR1 is ENHRY and CDR2 is SYGVKD. CDR3 size: 12 residues. CDR3 sequence: CAISESRNIQYF. CDR3 nucleotides: TGTGCCATCAGTGAGTCTAGGAACATTCAGTACTTC.

The genes are TRBV6-5 and TRBJ2-3; D possibly corresponds to TRBD1 (6 bases). CDR1 is MNHEY, CDR2 SVGAGI, per germline. The CDR3 extends over 13 amino acids. Trimming took off 5 bases at V and 2 bases at J, with 8 bases between the two ends. Here the CDR3 reads CASSDRFTDTQYF. The CDR3, as DNA: TGTGCCAGCAGTGACAGGTTCACAGATACGCAGTATTTT.

V usage is TRBV6-1 and J usage is TRBJ2-7, with 9 bases matching TRBD2. Germline V gene sequence: CDR1 MNHNS, CDR2 SASEGT. CDR3 length: 15 residues. V lost 6 bases, J lost 4 bases, and 10 bases stayed unmatched. CDR3 residues: CASRPGTSMGYEQYF. The CDR3 DNA reads TGTGCCAGCAGGCCCGGGACTAGCATGGGGTACGAGCAGTACTTC.

The chain carries TRBV6-5 and TRBJ2-5; 8 nucleotides match TRBD1. J was trimmed by 4 bases and V by 4 bases; bases with no gene match: 5. Germline V gene lookup returns CDR1 MNHEY and CDR2 SVGAGI. There are 14 residues in the CDR3. In DNA form, the CDR3 reads TGTGCCAGCAGTTCCCAGGGGGCGAGAGAGACCCAGTACTTC. Encoded protein: CASSSQGARETQYF.

The chain recombines TRBV30 with TRBJ1-1, with D uncertain. The germline V gene encodes CDR1 GTSNPN and CDR2 SVGIG (reference sequence). This CDR3 is 14 amino acids long. The V end was cut by 0 bases, the J end by 4 bases, with 12 bases between. In nucleotides, the CDR3 is TGTGCCTGGAGTGTTGGTGGACTGGGCACTGAAGCTTTCTTT. As protein: CAWSVGGLGTEAFF.

The CDR3 spells CASSLERTGGPSYEQYF. As DNA, the CDR3 is TGTGCCAGCAGCTTAGAGCGGACGGGAGGGCCCTCCTACGAGCAGTACTTC. This sequence joins TRBV11-2 and TRBJ2-7, with 8 bases matching TRBD2. Germline V gives CDR1 SGHAT, CDR2 FQNNGV. Trimming cost V 0 bases and J 0 bases; bases outside gene matches: 7. This CDR3 has 17 residues.

The J gene is TRBJ2-5, the V gene TRBV15; D unclear. The germline CDR1 and CDR2 sequences are LNHNV and YYDKDF (reference sequence). The CDR3 has 15 residues. V was pared by 0 bases and J by 5 bases, with 13 bases between. The CDR3 nucleotides read TGTGCCACCAGCAGAGATGTCGTAAGTGTGGAGACCCAGTACTTC. The encoded protein is CATSRDVVSVETQYF.

The CDR3 loop is CATSRERTRADTQYF. DNA of the CDR3: TGTGCCACCAGCAGAGAGAGGACTAGAGCAGATACGCAGTATTTT. J is TRBJ2-3 and V is TRBV15, with 7 positions matching TRBD2. With V trimmed by 0 bases and J by 4 bases, 4 bases remained unmatched. This CDR3 has 15 amino acids. Looked up from germline, CDR1 is LNHNV and CDR2 is YYDKDF (reference sequence).

V and J are TRBV9 and TRBJ2-5, with 8 bases that match TRBD2. This CDR3 has 14 residues. The V gene's germline CDR1 is SGDLS and CDR2 YYNGEE. The junction had 6 bases not matched to a gene; V was cut back by 5 bases and J by 3 bases. Written as DNA, the CDR3 is TGTGCCAGCAGTGTCAGCGGGAGCGAAGAGACCCAGTACTTC. Translated: CASSVSGSEETQYF.

The chain employs TRBV7-2 and TRBJ2-7; 9 positions match TRBD2. V trimming: 5 bases; J trimming: 0 bases; junction bases outside the gene matches: 5. The CDR3 extends over 15 amino acids. Germline CDR1 and CDR2: SGHTA and FQGNSA. CDR3 nucleotide sequence: TGTGCCAGCAGCCGGTGGACTAGCGACTCCTACGAGCAGTACTTC. This translates into CASSRWTSDSYEQYF.

The chain has TRBV6-1 and TRBJ2-6; D might be TRBD1 (5 bases). The germline V gene encodes CDR1 MNHNS and CDR2 SASEGT. The CDR3 is 17 amino acids. V was trimmed by 1 base and J by 1 base, leaving 11 bases between them. This chain's CDR3 is CASSEGVTVSGANVLTF. CDR3 sequence (DNA): TGTGCCAGCAGTGAAGGCGTGACAGTTTCTGGGGCCAACGTCCTGACTTTC.

Only a few counts were recorded for this clone. The rearrangement links TRBV6-5 to TRBJ2-7; D perhaps matches TRBD1 (5 bases). The V gene's germline CDR1 is MNHEY and CDR2 SVGAGI. V lost 6 bases and J lost 2, with 14 bases in between. The CDR3 contains 14 residues. The CDR3 nucleotides are TGTGCCAGCAGCGGTTGGACATCACCCTACGAGCAGTACTTC. Its translation: CASSGWTSPYEQYF.

This chain uses TRBV5-8 with TRBJ2-1, with TRBD2 matching over 12 bases. CDR3 size: 15 residues. V shed 4 bases, J shed 5 bases, and the junction held 4 bases outside the gene matches. Germline-derived CDR1 and CDR2 are SGHTS and YDEGEE. The CDR3 loop reads CASSRGLAGDNEQFF. For the CDR3, the DNA is TGTGCCAGCAGCCGGGGACTAGCGGGTGACAATGAGCAGTTCTTC.

V is TRBV18 and J is TRBJ2-3; TRBD2 aligns across 8 bases. The J segment lost 1 base and the V segment lost 2 bases, leaving 8 bases of the junction unmatched. The CDR3 totals 17 residues. Looked up from germline, CDR1 is KGHSH and CDR2 is LQKENI. Written as DNA, the CDR3 is TGTGCCAGCTCACCATTAAGCGGGAGTGGCGGCACAGATACGCAGTATTTT. Its protein is CASSPLSGSGGTDTQYF.

In its sample, this clone was seen a few times. The V call is TRBV15, the J call TRBJ1-1; D is uncertain. This CDR3 has 12 amino acids. Germline V lookup: CDR1 LNHNV, CDR2 YYDKDF (reference sequence). Trimming took off 10 bases at V and 1 base at J, with 10 bases between the two ends. CDR3: CASGRKNTEAFF. CDR3 in DNA: TGTGCCAGCGGACGGAAGAACACTGAAGCTTTCTTT.

V is TRBV7-9 and J is TRBJ2-7; a weak D match, TRBD2 (5 bases). Germline assignment: CDR1 SEHNR and CDR2 FQNEAQ (reference sequence). V lost 4 bases and J 2 bases, leaving 12 bases between the germline ends. The CDR3 is made up of 14 amino acids. CDR3 DNA sequence: TGTGCCAGCAGCTGGAGAGACTACACCTACGAGCAGTACTTC. Translation: CASSWRDYTYEQYF.

This clone appeared a few times. This sequence joins TRBV28 and TRBJ1-3; D uncertain. CDR1 MDHEN and CDR2 SYDVKM come from the germline V gene. The CDR3 is made up of 13 amino acids. V shed 6 bases and J shed 9 bases, with 15 bases lying between them. CDR3 in DNA: TGTGCCAGCAGCCCCTTAAGGAGAAGCACCATATATTTT. This encodes CASSPLRRSTIYF.

This chain connects TRBV28 to TRBJ2-4; a weak D match, TRBD1 (5 bases). This CDR3 contains 15 residues. Germline CDR1 and CDR2: MDHEN and SYDVKM. V dropped 6 bases and J dropped 6 bases, with 18 bases sitting between them. The DNA of the CDR3 is TGTGCCAGCAGACCGCAGGGTGGCGTGGGAAACATTCAGTACTTC. It translates to CASRPQGGVGNIQYF.

J is TRBJ2-7 and V is TRBV28; TRBD2 matches at 9 bases. CDR1 is MDHEN, CDR2 SYDVKM, per germline. Trimming removed 8 bases from V and 6 bases from J; junction bases left unmatched: 11. The CDR3 is made up of 14 amino acids. Here the CDR3 reads CASWIGREGGEQYF. CDR3 DNA: TGTGCCAGCTGGATTGGGCGGGAGGGTGGCGAGCAGTACTTC.